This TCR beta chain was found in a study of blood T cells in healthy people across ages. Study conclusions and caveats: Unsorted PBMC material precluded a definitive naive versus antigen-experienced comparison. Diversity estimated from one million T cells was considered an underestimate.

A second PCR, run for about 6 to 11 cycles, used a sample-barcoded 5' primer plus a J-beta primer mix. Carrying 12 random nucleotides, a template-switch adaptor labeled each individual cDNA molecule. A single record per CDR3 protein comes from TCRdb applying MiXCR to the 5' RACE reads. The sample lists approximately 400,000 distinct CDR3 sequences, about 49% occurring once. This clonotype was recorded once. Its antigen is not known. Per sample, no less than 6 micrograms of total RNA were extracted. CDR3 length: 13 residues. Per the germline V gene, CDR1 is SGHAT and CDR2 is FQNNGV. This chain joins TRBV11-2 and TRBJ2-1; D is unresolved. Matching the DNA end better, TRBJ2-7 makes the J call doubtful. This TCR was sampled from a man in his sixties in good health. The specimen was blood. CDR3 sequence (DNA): TGTGCCAGCAGCTTAAGGGTTTACAATGAGCAGTACTTC. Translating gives CASSLRVYNEQYF.